This T cell receptor beta chain came from a study of regulatory T cells in long-lasting Graves disease. Sequencing libraries for TCR beta were prepared with iRepertoire HTBI primers and Arm-PCR of CDR3 regions. From the multiplex PCR reads, TCRdb called clonotypes with MiXCR, one entry per CDR3 protein. Of 350,000 to 550,000 distinct CDR3 sequences in the sample, 15% were seen once. This clonotype has ten or more counts. As yet, its antigen is unknown. The time point here: newly diagnosed GD, antithyroid drugs for less than 3 months. Making the TCR library involved RNA that had been extracted from PBMCs. Collection of peripheral blood (around 10 milliliters) was done using EDTA tubes. The study, taken as a whole, reports: Sharing of public clonotypes was greater in persistent patients (2,741) than in new patients (roughly 970).

These data were also filed under a second study, of T cells in Graves' hyperthyroidism and ophthalmopathy. That report notes: Graves' hyperthyroidism was deemed stable absent ophthalmopathy progression within 18 months.

The material was peripheral blood mononuclear cells (PBMCs), obtained at new diagnosis, from a patient treated with antithyroid drugs. This clonotype was sampled from a woman aged 25 to 39 with Graves disease.

DNA for the CDR3: TGTGCCAGCAGCCCCAGCGGGAGATCAGACATTCAGTACTTC. This gives the protein CASSPSGRSDIQYF. The chain has TRBV3-1 and TRBJ2-4, with 8 bases that match TRBD2. V was pared by 4 bases and J by 8 bases, with 7 bases of the junction left unmatched. The CDR3 spans 14 residues. Germline CDR1 is LGHDT and CDR2 is YNNKEL (reference sequence).